The rows below give T cell receptor beta chains drawn from one sample of a study of metastatic and nonmetastatic thyroid tumors. TCRdb redid the clone calls on the PCR reads using MiXCR. The sample comprises some 20,000 clones, 21% of which are singletons, and over 15% rests with the top ten. Sequenced input: tumor tissue. These receptor sequences come from a female donor with papillary thyroid cancer or a benign thyroid nodule (not recorded which). Some clones in this sample may be carry-over from other donors' samples. Each CDR3 is given with its conserved first and last residue. D genes are given only for firm matches. Clone size, where shown, is once, few, many, or a class for clones that have expanded.

size: many
D: .
J: TRBJ2-7
V: TRBV18
CDR3: CASSSLSYEQYF
DNA: TGTGCCAGCTCCAGTTTATCCTACGAGCAGTACTTC

size: many
D: TRBD2
J: TRBJ2-5
V: TRBV7-2
CDR3: CASSPSGRAVETQYF
DNA: TGTGCCAGCAGTCCTAGCGGGAGGGCCGTCGAGACCCAGTACTTC

size: many
D: TRBD1
J: TRBJ1-1
V: TRBV10-3
CDR3: CAISDLDRVGTEAFF
DNA: TGTGCCATCAGTGACCTTGACAGGGTAGGCACTGAAGCTTTCTTT

size: .
D: TRBD1
J: TRBJ2-1
V: TRBV4-1
CDR3: CASSQDPYRGRDNEQFF
DNA: TGCGCCAGCAGCCAAGACCCCTACAGGGGGCGGGATAATGAGCAGTTCTTC

size: .
D: TRBD1
J: TRBJ2-7
V: TRBV7-3
CDR3: CASSPTGGSYEQYF
DNA: TGTGCCAGCAGCCCGACAGGGGGCTCCTACGAGCAGTACTTC

size: few
D: .
J: TRBJ1-1
V: TRBV6-2/TRBV6-3
CDR3: CASRNGPAYEAFF
DNA: TGTGCCAGCAGAAATGGCCCTGCGTACGAAGCTTTCTTT

size: .
D: TRBD1
J: TRBJ1-3
V: TRBV6-1
CDR3: CASSKVPGQGNTIYF
DNA: TGTGCCAGCAGCAAAGTCCCGGGACAGGGAAACACCATATATTTT

size: many
D: TRBD1
J: TRBJ2-5
V: TRBV29-1
CDR3: CSVRRDRGKETQYF
DNA: TGCAGCGTTCGGAGGGACAGGGGTAAAGAGACCCAGTACTTC

size: .
D: TRBD2
J: TRBJ2-5
V: TRBV20-1
CDR3: CSASPIRGGGETQYF
DNA: TGCAGTGCCAGCCCAATTCGGGGGGGCGGGGAGACCCAGTACTTC

size: .
D: .
J: TRBJ2-2
V: TRBV28
CDR3: CASSHQGTAGPTGELFF
DNA: TGTGCCAGCAGCCACCAGGGGACTGCAGGTCCCACCGGGGAGCTGTTTTTT

size: many
D: .
J: TRBJ2-7
V: TRBV9
CDR3: CASSVGSDSYEQYF
DNA: TGTGCTAGCAGCGTAGGGTCGGATTCCTACGAGCAGTACTTC

size: .
D: TRBD1
J: TRBJ1-5
V: TRBV30
CDR3: CAWRGTGGQPQHF
DNA: TGTGCCTGGCGTGGGACAGGGGGACAGCCCCAGCATTTT

size: many
D: .
J: TRBJ1-5
V: TRBV12-3/TRBV12-4
CDR3: CASSSLGVGQPQHF
DNA: TGTGCCAGCAGCAGCTTAGGGGTAGGTCAGCCCCAGCATTTT

size: many
D: .
J: TRBJ1-3
V: TRBV2
CDR3: CASSEAPRQYSGNTIYF
DNA: TGTGCCAGCAGTGAAGCCCCTCGGCAGTACTCTGGAAACACCATATATTTT

size: medium-sized
D: TRBD1
J: TRBJ2-7
V: TRBV27
CDR3: CASSSGTENYEQYF
DNA: TGTGCCAGCTCCTCCGGGACAGAAAACTACGAGCAGTACTTC

size: .
D: .
J: TRBJ1-1
V: TRBV20-1
CDR3: CSARLVGSNPQYFGPGTEAFF
DNA: .

size: many
D: TRBD1
J: TRBJ2-1
V: TRBV5-8
CDR3: CASSADRGRGEQFF
DNA: TGTGCCAGCAGCGCTGACAGGGGGCGAGGTGAGCAGTTCTTC

size: many
D: .
J: TRBJ2-7
V: TRBV14
CDR3: CASSQVGYPEQYF
DNA: TGTGCCAGCAGCCAAGTCGGTTACCCCGAGCAGTACTTC

size: many
D: .
J: TRBJ2-3
V: TRBV18
CDR3: CASSKRGRDTQYF
DNA: TGTGCCAGCTCAAAGAGGGGCAGGGATACGCAGTATTTT

size: many
D: TRBD1
J: TRBJ1-5
V: TRBV6-1
CDR3: CASGGGTGLFPQHF
DNA: TGTGCCAGCGGGGGGGGGACAGGGCTCTTTCCCCAGCATTTT

size: .
D: .
J: TRBJ2-7
V: TRBV20-1
CDR3: CSARANYKHPEQYF
DNA: TGCAGTGCTAGAGCCAACTATAAGCATCCCGAGCAGTACTTC

size: many
D: .
J: TRBJ2-7
V: TRBV7-2
CDR3: CASSSSRRNEQYF
DNA: TGTGCCAGCAGCTCCTCCAGGAGAAACGAGCAGTACTTC

size: few
D: .
J: TRBJ2-7
V: TRBV6-5
CDR3: CASSYSMGTGTLSEQYF
DNA: TGTGCCAGCAGTTACTCGATGGGTACAGGGACTCTCAGCGAGCAGTACTTC

size: many
D: TRBD1
J: TRBJ2-1
V: TRBV24-1
CDR3: CATSDPQGDQFF
DNA: TGTGCCACCAGTGACCCACAGGGGGATCAGTTCTTC

size: many
D: .
J: TRBJ1-5
V: TRBV6-2/TRBV6-3
CDR3: CASSHTRGEGENQPQHF
DNA: TGTGCCAGCAGTCACACCCGCGGGGAGGGCGAAAATCAGCCCCAGCATTTT

size: .
D: .
J: TRBJ2-5
V: TRBV5-1
CDR3: CASSFSGQSETQYF
DNA: TGCGCCAGCAGCTTTTCGGGACAATCAGAGACCCAGTACTTC

size: few
D: .
J: TRBJ2-7
V: TRBV28
CDR3: CASTLNYEQYF
DNA: TGTGCCAGCACCCTCAACTACGAGCAGTACTTC

size: .
D: .
J: TRBJ2-1
V: TRBV5-1
CDR3: CASSFISAGLSSYNEQFF
DNA: TGCGCCAGCAGCTTTATCAGTGCGGGCCTCAGCTCCTACAATGAGCAGTTCTTC

size: medium-sized
D: .
J: TRBJ1-1
V: TRBV5-1
CDR3: CASSPGVGREAFF
DNA: TGCGCCAGCAGCCCCGGGGTAGGGAGGGAAGCTTTCTTT

size: .
D: TRBD2
J: TRBJ2-7
V: TRBV7-8
CDR3: CASSLGAGAAYEQYF
DNA: TGTGCCAGCAGCTTAGGAGCGGGGGCCGCCTATGAGCAGTACTTC

size: many
D: .
J: TRBJ2-3
V: TRBV4-2
CDR3: CASSPQLVADTQYF
DNA: TGTGCCAGCAGCCCCCAACTAGTGGCAGATACGCAGTATTTT

size: .
D: .
J: TRBJ1-2
V: TRBV11-2
CDR3: CASSLEGFSGRGVYCYTF
DNA: TGTGCCAGCAGCTTAGAAGGATTTTCGGGCAGGGGTGTCTATTGCTACACCTTC